These 13 T cell receptor beta chains were sequenced from one sample in a study of T cells in Graves' hyperthyroidism and ophthalmopathy. From RNA transcripts, TCR beta CDR3 regions were amplified. The primer set for the first-round RT-PCR of the TCR CDR3 was HTBI. TCRdb redid the calling of the multiplex PCR reads with MiXCR, one entry per CDR3 protein. This table has about 500,000 distinct CDR3 sequences, 40% to 55% appearing once. The specimen was peripheral blood or thyroid tissue (not recorded which). These receptors were obtained from an adult woman with Graves' disease, either hyperthyroidism or ophthalmopathy (not recorded which).

This clonotype was detected only once. This CDR3 reads CSARPPGGGLETQYF. CDR3 nucleotide sequence: TGCAGTGCTAGACCCCCCGGTGGGGGCCTGGAGACCCAGTACTTC. V and J are TRBV20-1 and TRBJ2-5, with TRBD1 as a possible D gene (6 bases). The length of the CDR3 is 15 residues. The V and J ends lost 2 bases and 5 bases respectively, with 18 bases between them. Germline CDR1 reads DFQATT; CDR2 reads SNEGSKA (reference sequence).

This clonotype occurred once. V is TRBV15 and J is TRBJ1-1; D ambiguous. The germline gives CDR1 LNHNV, CDR2 YYDKDF (reference sequence). Between the trimmed V and J ends, which lost 8 bases and 0 bases, there was a span of 13 bases. The CDR3 covers 14 residues. The chain's CDR3 is CATVPGALNTEAFF. The CDR3 DNA reads as TGTGCCACCGTACCGGGTGCCCTGAACACTGAAGCTTTCTTT.

This rearrangement joins TRBV6-1 to TRBJ2-7, with D possibly being TRBD2 (5 bases). This CDR3 contains 13 residues. Germline values: CDR1 MNHNS, CDR2 SASEGT. V lost 6 bases and J 3 bases, leaving 12 bases between the germline ends. CDR3: CASRTSRDYEQYF. The CDR3, as DNA: TGTGCCAGCAGGACCTCACGGGACTACGAGCAGTACTTC.

The sample holds many counts of this clonotype. V gene TRBV14 combines with J gene TRBJ2-7; weak D call: TRBD2 (5 bases). CDR3 length: 14 amino acids. Germline CDR1 reads SGHDN; CDR2 reads FVKESK. V gave up 1 base and J gave up 7 bases, with 14 bases separating them. For the CDR3, the DNA is TGTGCCAGCAGCCAAGGCACTTTGTCGGGGGAGCAGTACTTC. It is translated as CASSQGTLSGEQYF.

Comment on this clonotype: Because it lacks the conserved phenylalanine or tryptophan at the end, this CDR3 is likely a read error. Because the CDR3's place on the DNA is in doubt, the DNA is left out and the CDR3 is given as listed by TCRdb. The chain joins TRBV20-1 to TRBJ1-6; the table's D gene call, TRBD1, was not cross checked with the DNA. The CDR3 extends over 8 residues, inclusive of both ends. Per germline, CDR1 DFQATT and CDR2 SNEGSKA (reference sequence). The CDR3 region is CSADRPLG.

This clonotype was seen many times. J is TRBJ1-5 and V is TRBV29-1; no clear D. V gave up 1 base and J gave up 5 bases, with 9 bases separating them. Germline CDR1 reads SQVTM; CDR2 reads ANQGSEA. This CDR3 contains 13 residues. CDR3 loop: CSVEVERDQPQHF. DNA of the CDR3: TGCAGCGTTGAAGTTGAGAGGGATCAGCCCCAGCATTTT.

As concerns this clonotype: The conserved phenylalanine or tryptophan is not found at the CDR3 terminus, so this likely reflects a read error. The chain employs TRBV7-2 and TRBJ2-7; 7 nucleotides agree with TRBD1. Germline CDR1 and CDR2: SGHTA and FQGNSA. The V gene end was trimmed by 7 bases and the J gene end by 0 bases; junction bases not matched to a gene: 6. The CDR3 totals 14 residues. The CDR3 here is CASTLGGSSYEQYL. CDR3 nucleotides: TGTGCCAGCACCCTAGGGGGCTCCTCCTACGAGCAGTACCTC.

J is TRBJ1-1 and V is TRBV7-9; perhaps TRBD1 as D (5 bases). Looked up from germline, CDR1 is SEHNR and CDR2 is FQNEAQ (reference sequence). V was cut by 6 bases and J by 3 bases, with 17 bases left in between. The CDR3 spans 15 residues. Written as DNA, the CDR3 is TGTGCCAGCAGACCATGGACACTTGGGGACACTGAAGCTTTCTTT. Its protein product is CASRPWTLGDTEAFF.

This clonotype has ten or more counts. The gene calls are TRBV20-1 and TRBJ2-5; D possibly corresponds to TRBD2 (6 bases). Germline V gene sequence: CDR1 DFQATT, CDR2 SNEGSKA (reference sequence). V was shortened by 5 bases and J by 2 bases, with 18 bases between the two germline ends. This CDR3 comprises 15 residues. The CDR3 region is CSAYLPGDKQETQYF. CDR3 bases: TGCAGTGCTTACCTACCGGGAGATAAGCAAGAGACCCAGTACTTC.

The chain is built from TRBV7-6 and TRBJ1-1; D not certain. This CDR3 comprises 12 residues. V was trimmed by 5 bases and J by 6 bases, leaving 10 bases between them. CDR1 and CDR2 (germline): SGHVS, FNYEAQ. Here the CDR3 DNA reads TGTGCCAGCAGCCCCCCAACCCCTGAAGCTTTCTTT. Protein: CASSPPTPEAFF.

This clonotype was detected many times. The chain couples TRBV3-1 to TRBJ1-6, with D possibly being TRBD1 (6 bases). Germline CDR1 is LGHDT and CDR2 is YNNKEL (reference sequence). The CDR3 contains 15 residues. Trimming took off 4 bases at V and 9 bases at J, with 16 bases between the two ends. CDR3 sequence (DNA): TGTGCCAGCAGCCTTCGGGGGCAGATAGGTTCACCCCTCCACTTT. As protein: CASSLRGQIGSPLHF.

Comments on this clonotype: The junction shows a germline mismatch at one end, possibly a read error. The chain joins TRBV7-8 to TRBJ2-5; 16 bases align to TRBD2. CDR1 and CDR2 from the germline V gene are SGHVS and FQNEAQ. This CDR3 contains 18 residues. Here the CDR3 DNA reads TGTGCCACCAGCAGACTAGGGACTAGCGGGGGGGCCCGGGAGACCCAGTACTTC. It yields the protein CATSRLGTSGGARETQYF.

This clonotype was observed many times. The chain links TRBV9 to TRBJ1-2; D unclear. The CDR3 runs 15 residues. Germline V gives CDR1 SGDLS, CDR2 YYNGEE. Trimming took 4 bases from V and 5 from J, leaving 18 bases between them. CDR3 in DNA: TGTGCCAGCAGCTCTAATTCGCCTAGGGAGTATGGCTACACCTTC. Translation gives CASSSNSPREYGYTF.